These 30 T cell receptor beta chains came from one sample sequenced in a study of shared clonotypes between healthy human individuals. TCRdb keeps only in-frame clones here, not all; method: immunoSEQ multiplex PCR. The repertoire consists of some 500,000 clones, with around 80% occurring once and the leading ten covering about 12%. Sequencing was carried out using PBMCs. The source of these receptors is a woman between 40 and 50 years old in good health. Some clones in this sample may be carry-over from other donors' samples.

The rearrangement links TRBV28 to TRBJ2-1; D gene ambiguous. Between the trimmed V and J ends, which lost 7 bases and 2 bases, there was a span of 24 bases. The CDR3 consists of 18 residues. Germline CDR1 reads MDHEN; CDR2 reads SYDVKM. This CDR3 is CASTLPERDIDPYNEQFF. The CDR3 nucleotides read TGTGCCAGCACCCTACCCGAAAGAGACATTGATCCCTACAATGAGCAGTTCTTC.

This clone was seen at least ten times. The chain links TRBV9 to TRBJ2-7, with a possible D match to TRBD1 (6 bases). The CDR3 runs 15 residues. CDR1 and CDR2 (germline): SGDLS, YYNGEE. Deletions cut 0 bases from V and 1 base from J, with 11 bases between. For the CDR3, the DNA is TGTGCCAGCAGCGTAGCGACAGGCCATTCCTACGAGCAGTACTTC. Amino acid sequence: CASSVATGHSYEQYF. Full variable domain (remainder filled in from reference TRBV9 and TRBJ2-7): DSGVTQTPKHLITATGQRVTLRCSPRSGDLSVYWYQQSLDQGLQFLIQYYNGEERAKGNILERFSAQQFPDLHSELNLSSLELGDSALYFCASSVATGHSYEQYFGPGTRLTVT.

This clone was detected once. One end of the junction is discordant with germline, which a read error may explain. The identical CDR3 is also encoded by other nucleotide sequences in the sample. The chain joins TRBV11-1 to TRBJ2-6, with D perhaps matching TRBD1 (5 bases). Germline CDR1 and CDR2: SGHAT and FQDESV (reference sequence). The CDR3 runs to 16 residues. The CDR3 region has the DNA TGTGCCAGCAGCTCCCAGGTGCTCTCTGGGGCCAACGTCTTGACTTTC. Protein product: CASSSQVLSGANVLTF.

Concerning this clone: Since a much larger clone is just one base distant, this may be a read error. The same CDR3 is also encoded by other DNA sequences in this sample. V is TRBV7-9 and J is TRBJ2-7; D ambiguous. The CDR3 totals 11 residues. From germline, CDR1 is SEHNR and CDR2 FQNEAQ (reference sequence). V lost 2 bases, J lost 2 bases, and 1 base lay in between. CDR3 coding DNA: TGTGCCAGCAGCTTAACCTACGAGCAGTACTTC. Residues: CASSLTYEQYF.

CDR3: CASSSGGGGVSEKLFF. In DNA, the CDR3 is TGTGCCAGCAGTTCTGGGGGTGGGGGTGTAAGTGAAAAACTGTTTTTT. The rearrangement joins TRBV28 to TRBJ1-4; maybe TRBD1 (5 bases). Trimming stripped 4 bases from V and 7 bases from J, with 19 bases between. Germline CDR1 is MDHEN and CDR2 is SYDVKM. This CDR3 spans 16 amino acids.

The rearrangement uses TRBV11-2 and TRBJ2-3; D may be TRBD1 (5 bases). V lost 3 bases and J lost 6, with 10 bases in between. Germline CDR1 SGHAT, CDR2 FQNNGV. The CDR3 is 13 amino acids. The CDR3 nucleotides read TGTGCCAGCAGCTTGGCAGGGTCCGATACGCAGTATTTT. This sequence encodes CASSLAGSDTQYF.

The V and J genes are TRBV19 and TRBJ2-3; tentative D call: TRBD2 (6 bases). Per germline, CDR1 LNHDA and CDR2 SQIVND (reference sequence). The length of the CDR3 is 14 residues. Trimming took 5 bases from V and 6 from J, leaving 15 bases between them. The CDR3 loop reads CASSGGSYWDTQYF. Here the CDR3 DNA reads TGTGCCAGTAGTGGGGGGTCTTACTGGGATACGCAGTATTTT.

The genes are TRBV29-1 and TRBJ1-4; a weak D match, TRBD1 (6 bases). The CDR3 is 13 amino acids. Trimming took off 4 bases at V and 4 bases at J, with 10 bases between the two ends. Germline V gene sequence: CDR1 SQVTM, CDR2 ANQGSEA. In nucleotides, the CDR3 is TGCAGCGTTGGGACAGTGAGTAATGAAAAACTGTTTTTT. It specifies CSVGTVSNEKLFF.

The V and J genes are TRBV27 and TRBJ2-1; 11 nucleotides align to TRBD2. Germline CDR1 is MNHEY and CDR2 is SMNVEV (reference sequence). The CDR3 has 15 residues. Trimming removed 3 bases from V and 10 bases from J; junction bases left unmatched: 8. This CDR3 is CASSFTSGSTREQFF. The DNA of the CDR3 is TGTGCCAGCAGTTTTACTAGCGGGAGTACAAGGGAGCAGTTCTTC.

This clone was counted between two and nine times. This sequence joins TRBV11-2 and TRBJ2-5; D is unresolved. The CDR3 totals 13 residues. V lost 0 bases and J 10 bases, leaving 12 bases between the germline ends. The germline gives CDR1 SGHAT, CDR2 FQNNGV. The CDR3 DNA sequence: TGTGCCAGCAGCTTAGAAGAAGGGCTAAGCCAGTACTTC. This gives the protein CASSLEEGLSQYF.

The rearrangement links TRBV29-1 to TRBJ1-2, with 8 positions matching TRBD1. The CDR3 sequence is 11 residues long. CDR1 and CDR2 from the germline V gene are SQVTM and ANQGSEA. Trimming at V came to 4 bases and at J to 6 bases, leaving 1 base not matched to a gene. The CDR3 loop is CSVGQGNGYTF. The DNA of the CDR3 is TGCAGCGTTGGACAGGGGAATGGCTACACCTTC.

This clone was seen only a few times. This chain connects TRBV7-8 to TRBJ1-1, with D uncertain. The CDR3 consists of 17 residues. V was trimmed by 4 bases and J by 1 base, leaving 19 bases between them. Germline V gene data show CDR1 as SGHVS and CDR2 as FQNEAQ. For the CDR3, the DNA is TGTGCCAGCAGCTCCAGCTCCCGGTCGAATGGGAACACTGAAGCTTTCTTT. Amino acids: CASSSSSRSNGNTEAFF.

This clone was counted between two and nine times. The CDR3 region has the DNA TGTGCCAGCGGGCAGAGCAGGGGGCACGGGGTTCAGTACTTC. It yields the protein CASGQSRGHGVQYF. The chain couples TRBV11-1 to TRBJ2-4; 8 bases fit TRBD1. Germline V gene sequence: CDR1 SGHAT, CDR2 FQDESV (reference sequence). The CDR3 covers 14 residues. V gave up 8 bases and J gave up 11 bases; unmatched junction bases: 14. Drawing the rest from reference TRBV11-1 and TRBJ2-4, the complete variable domain is EAEVAQSPRYKITEKSQAVAFWCDPISGHATLYWYRQILGQGPELLVQFQDESVVDDSQLPKDRFSAERLKGVDSTLKIQPAELGDSAMYLCASGQSRGHGVQYFGAGTRLSVL.

The genes are TRBV30 and TRBJ2-5; no clear D gene. Trimming shortened V by 0 bases and J by 5 bases, and 7 bases separated the two germline ends. The CDR3 has 12 residues. Germline CDR1 reads GTSNPN; CDR2 reads SVGIG (reference sequence). CDR3 sequence reads: CAWSVAPETQYF. In DNA, the CDR3 is TGTGCCTGGAGTGTGGCCCCCGAGACCCAGTACTTC.

Notes on this clone: This may be a read error: a much more frequent sequence differs by one nucleotide. The J gene is TRBJ2-5, the V gene TRBV7-3; no reliable D call. Looked up from germline, CDR1 is SGHTA and CDR2 is FQGTGA. The CDR3 consists of 13 residues. Trimming left V 2 bases short and J 4 bases short, with 8 bases between. The CDR3 reads CASSLQATETQYF. In DNA form, the CDR3 reads TGTGCCAGCAGCTTACAAGCGACAGAGACCCAGTACTTC.

The chain uses TRBV18 and TRBJ2-2; 9 nucleotides match TRBD1. V trimming: 1 base; J trimming: 6 bases; junction bases outside the gene matches: 6. This CDR3 contains 16 residues. Germline lookup yields CDR1 KGHSH and CDR2 LQKENI. The DNA of the CDR3 is TGTGCCAGCTCACCACGGGACAGGGTTATTTCCGGGGAGCTGTTTTTT. Amino acids: CASSPRDRVISGELFF. Supplemented by reference TRBV18 and TRBJ2-2, the full variable domain reads NAGVMQNPRHLVRRRGQEARLRCSPMKGHSHVYWYRQLPEEGLKFMVYLQKENIIDESGMPKERFSAEFPKEGPSILRIQQVVRGDSAAYFCASSPRDRVISGELFFGEGSRLTVL.

The chain links TRBV19 to TRBJ1-1; D is possibly TRBD1 (5 bases). This CDR3 region has 13 residues. V was pared by 5 bases and J by 8 bases, with 15 bases between. Germline V lookup: CDR1 LNHDA, CDR2 SQIVND (reference sequence). This CDR3 is CASSLGRAGEAFF. The CDR3 DNA reads TGTGCCAGTAGTCTGGGCAGGGCTGGCGAAGCTTTCTTT.

This clone has a single count. The rearrangement joins TRBV5-1 to TRBJ1-2; D gene unclear. The CDR3 spans 14 residues. Per the germline V gene, CDR1 is SGHRS and CDR2 is YFSETQ. Between the trimmed V and J ends, which lost 0 bases and 3 bases, there was a span of 9 bases. CDR3 residues: CASSLATDDYGYTF. The CDR3 DNA reads as TGCGCCAGCAGCTTGGCCACCGATGACTATGGCTACACCTTC.

Note on this clone: Other DNA sequences in the same sample also yield this CDR3. The V call is TRBV28, the J call TRBJ1-2, with D unclear. Germline lookup yields CDR1 MDHEN and CDR2 SYDVKM. CDR3 length equals 12 residues. Trimming left V 3 bases short and J 5 bases short, with 7 bases between. This chain's CDR3 is CASSFSGYGYTF. CDR3 nucleotides: TGTGCCAGCAGTTTCAGTGGGTATGGCTACACCTTC.

V and J are TRBV6-6 and TRBJ2-2; tentatively, D is TRBD2 (6 bases). This CDR3 has 14 amino acids. Trimming shortened V by 6 bases and J by 4 bases, and 12 bases separated the two germline ends. Germline values: CDR1 MNHNY, CDR2 SVGAGI (reference sequence). The CDR3 DNA reads TGTGCCAGCAGGGGACTTCCCCGCACCGGGGAGCTGTTTTTT. Translation gives CASRGLPRTGELFF.

V usage is TRBV30 and J usage is TRBJ1-1, with 7 bases identical to TRBD1. V was pared by 6 bases and J by 0 bases, with 10 bases of the junction left unmatched. The CDR3 spans 15 residues. Germline V gives CDR1 GTSNPN, CDR2 SVGIG (reference sequence). The CDR3 region is CACVRPGTVNTEAFF. The CDR3, as DNA: TGTGCCTGTGTTCGACCCGGGACAGTGAACACTGAAGCTTTCTTT.

The genes are TRBV27 and TRBJ2-1, with 11 bases lining up with TRBD2. Germline V CDR1 and CDR2: MNHEY, SMNVEV (reference sequence). V lost 0 bases to trimming and J lost 7 bases; unmatched junction nucleotides: 20. The CDR3 runs 21 residues. The CDR3 nucleotides read TGTGCCAGCAGTTTATCGGGGCCCGATAGCGGGACTAGCGGATTCCTGAATGAGCAGTTCTTC. Protein product: CASSLSGPDSGTSGFLNEQFF.

This clone was recorded at least ten times. Within the sample, other DNA sequences also encode this same CDR3. CDR3 sequence (DNA): TGTGCCAGCAGTTTGACGAGCACATATAGCAATCAGCCCCAGCATTTT. Translating gives CASSLTSTYSNQPQHF. The rearrangement joins TRBV28 to TRBJ1-5, with D hard to call. This CDR3 has 16 amino acids. Germline V gives CDR1 MDHEN, CDR2 SYDVKM. Trimming took 3 bases from V and 0 from J, leaving 12 bases between them.

The chain combines TRBV18 with TRBJ2-7; 10 nucleotides line up with TRBD2. This CDR3 spans 15 amino acids. Germline loops: CDR1 KGHSH, CDR2 LQKENI. The J segment lost 2 bases and the V segment lost 2 bases, leaving 3 bases of the junction unmatched. The CDR3 region is CASSPWSGRAYEQYF. CDR3 DNA: TGTGCCAGCTCACCATGGAGCGGGAGGGCCTACGAGCAGTACTTC.

With regard to this clone: The sample contains more than one DNA sequence encoding this CDR3. This chain connects TRBV5-6 to TRBJ1-2; tentative D call: TRBD1 (6 bases). V dropped 4 bases and J dropped 4 bases, with 17 bases sitting between them. CDR1 SGHDT and CDR2 YYEEEE come from the germline V gene. This CDR3 comprises 15 residues. The CDR3 sequence is CASSRETRGVYGYTF. In DNA, the CDR3 is TGTGCCAGCAGCCGTGAGACCAGGGGAGTCTATGGCTACACCTTC. Based on the CDR3 plus reference TRBV5-6 and TRBJ1-2, the full variable domain is DAGVTQSPTHLIKTRGQQVTLRCSPKSGHDTVSWYQQALGQGPQFIFQYYEEEERQRGNFPDRFSGHQFPNYSSELNVNALLLGDSALYLCASSRETRGVYGYTFGSGTRLTVV.

This clone was seen only once. The J gene is TRBJ2-2, the V gene TRBV18; 8 nucleotides line up with TRBD2. V dropped 6 bases and J dropped 2; count of bases not matched to a gene: 5. CDR1 and CDR2 (germline): KGHSH, LQKENI. The CDR3 runs to 15 residues. CDR3 nucleotide sequence: TGTGCCAGCTCGGACCTAGCGGGTAACACCGGGGAGCTGTTTTTT. It codes for CASSDLAGNTGELFF.

About this clone: The junction and the germline gene differ at one end; a read error may be behind it. The V gene is TRBV29-1, the J gene TRBJ1-5; D perhaps matches TRBD1 (6 bases). This CDR3 comprises 16 residues. CDR1 SQVTM and CDR2 ANQGSEA come from the germline V gene. Here the CDR3 reads CSAGGGRSSSNQPKHF. The CDR3 DNA follows: TGCAGCGCCGGTGGGGGCAGGAGTTCCAGCAATCAGCCCAAGCATTTT.

In this sample, this clone turned up a few times. V usage is TRBV5-1 and J usage is TRBJ2-7; D gene uncertain. V lost 2 bases to trimming and J lost 3 bases, with 9 bases between them. The germline gives CDR1 SGHRS, CDR2 YFSETQ. This CDR3 has 13 amino acids. This CDR3 is CASSLNTDYEQYF. CDR3 coding DNA: TGCGCCAGCAGCTTAAACACAGACTACGAGCAGTACTTC.

This clone was picked up a small number of times. V is TRBV7-3 and J is TRBJ1-5, with D perhaps TRBD1 (5 bases). Germline V gene lookup returns CDR1 SGHTA and CDR2 FQGTGA. This CDR3 region has 14 residues. Deletions cut 2 bases from V and 7 bases from J, with 12 bases between. The CDR3 sequence is CASSLLGRGQPQHF. The CDR3 DNA is TGTGCCAGCAGCTTATTGGGGCGCGGGCAGCCCCAGCATTTT.

This clone was seen once. The V gene is TRBV6-6, the J gene TRBJ1-5; D may be TRBD1 (5 bases). The CDR3 has 15 amino acids. Germline CDR1 is MNHNY and CDR2 is SVGAGI (reference sequence). The V and J ends lost 4 bases and 4 bases respectively, with 14 bases between them. The CDR3 sequence: CASSSGGAGNQPQHF. DNA of the CDR3: TGTGCCAGCAGTTCAGGTGGTGCAGGGAATCAGCCCCAGCATTTT.